Listed here are 18 T cell receptor beta chains from one sample, sequenced in a study of T cell repertoires in cytomegalovirus infection. TCRdb reanalysed the reads using MiXCR and keeps one entry per CDR3 protein. The sample has about 490,000 distinct CDR3 sequences, 11% seen once. The material sequenced was PBMCs. Receptors originate from a human donor in good health (CMV status not recorded). Some clones in this sample may be carry-over from other donors' samples.

This clonotype was picked up many times. The CDR3 loop reads CASSSQLNWETQYF. CDR3 DNA: TGTGCCAGCAGCTCACAGTTAAATTGGGAGACCCAGTACTTC. The genes are TRBV7-9 and TRBJ2-5; no definite D call. This CDR3 is built from 14 residues. Trimming stripped 4 bases from V and 5 bases from J, with 14 bases between. The germline V gene has CDR1 SEHNR and CDR2 FQNEAQ (reference sequence).

This clonotype was seen only a few times. The chain uses TRBV5-5 and TRBJ1-2; D remains unclear. The CDR3 has 15 residues. V gave up 1 base and J gave up 0 bases, with 10 bases separating them. CDR1 SGHKS and CDR2 YYEKEE come from the germline V gene (reference sequence). The CDR3 nucleotides read TGTGCCAGCAGCTTGAAAGACCTTACTAACTATGGCTACACCTTC. It specifies CASSLKDLTNYGYTF. The whole variable domain, remainder taken from reference TRBV5-5 and TRBJ1-2, is DAGVTQSPTHLIKTRGQQVTLRCSPISGHKSVSWYQQVLGQGPQFIFQYYEKEERGRGNFPDRFSARQFPNYSSELNVNALLLGDSALYLCASSLKDLTNYGYTFGSGTRLTVV.

With respect to this clonotype: It may be a read error: a sequence one base away is much more abundant. The J gene is TRBJ2-1, the V gene TRBV6-1, with D hard to call. This CDR3 spans 12 amino acids. Germline values: CDR1 MNHNS, CDR2 SASEGT. V shed 1 base and J shed 8 bases, with 6 bases lying between them. CDR3 sequence reads: CASSEERYEQFF. CDR3 nucleotides: TGTGCCAGCAGTGAAGAGAGGTATGAGCAGTTCTTC.

This clonotype was detected many times. The chain combines TRBV7-8 with TRBJ2-5; 11 nucleotides align to TRBD2. Unmatched junction bases numbered 10, after V lost 5 bases and J lost 5 bases. The CDR3 spans 16 residues. CDR1 is SGHVS and CDR2 is FQNEAQ in the germline V gene. The CDR3 protein is CASSPRTSGSLETQYF. Written as DNA, the CDR3 is TGTGCCAGCAGCCCACGCACTAGCGGGAGTTTGGAGACCCAGTACTTC.

This chain connects TRBV23-1 to TRBJ2-7; possibly TRBD1 for D (6 bases). TRBV23-1 counts as an open reading frame of uncertain function. CDR3 length: 13 residues. V dropped 3 bases and J dropped 6 bases, with 12 bases sitting between them. The CDR3 bases are TGCGCCAGCAGTCAGCGGACAGCGGCCGAGCAGTACTTC. Protein sequence: CASSQRTAAEQYF.

There are a few counts of this clonotype. The V and J genes are TRBV2 and TRBJ2-1, with 9 bases aligning to TRBD2. This CDR3 is 17 amino acids long. V trimming: 2 bases; J trimming: 0 bases; junction bases outside the gene matches: 5. Germline loops: CDR1 SNHLY, CDR2 FYNNEI. CDR3 sequence reads: CASSESSGGFSYNEQFF. The CDR3, as DNA: TGTGCCAGCAGTGAAAGTAGCGGGGGCTTCTCCTACAATGAGCAGTTCTTC.

The chain couples TRBV29-1 to TRBJ1-2; D uncertain. Germline CDR1 reads SQVTM; CDR2 reads ANQGSEA. The V and J ends lost 0 bases and 3 bases respectively, with 8 bases between them. This CDR3 comprises 13 residues. DNA for the CDR3: TGCAGCGTTGAAGACACGAGATACTATGGCTACACCTTC. Translating gives CSVEDTRYYGYTF.

This clonotype was picked up many times. This sequence joins TRBV28 and TRBJ1-5; D possibly corresponds to TRBD1 (5 bases). V lost 7 bases and J lost 4, with 14 bases in between. The CDR3 covers 14 residues. Germline CDR1 reads MDHEN; CDR2 reads SYDVKM. This CDR3 is CASTQGGRNQPQHF. CDR3 nucleotide sequence: TGTGCCAGCACCCAGGGTGGCCGAAATCAGCCCCAGCATTTT.

The table lists this clonotype with a few counts. This sequence joins TRBV20-1 and TRBJ1-2; 7 nucleotides align to TRBD1. Trimming took 7 bases from V and 4 from J; bases not matched to a gene: 6. From germline, CDR1 is DFQATT and CDR2 SNEGSKA (reference sequence). The CDR3 loop spans 12 amino acids. The CDR3 sequence: CSVTGDGYGYTF. In nucleotides, the CDR3 is TGCAGTGTCACAGGGGACGGCTATGGCTACACCTTC.

On this clonotype itself: Since a much larger clone is just one base distant, this may be a read error. The gene calls are TRBV10-3 and TRBJ2-3, with 11 bases aligning to TRBD2. The V gene end was trimmed by 10 bases and the J gene end by 5 bases; junction bases not matched to a gene: 11. The CDR3 covers 15 residues. From germline, CDR1 is ENHRY and CDR2 SYGVKD. CDR3 nucleotides: TGTGCCAACAGGGGAATAGCGGGGGGGCAAGATACGCAGTATTTT. Amino acids: CANRGIAGGQDTQYF.

The table lists this clonotype with many counts. The chain has TRBV27 and TRBJ1-1; 7 nucleotides match TRBD1. The ends lost 8 bases at V and 3 bases at J; junction bases unmatched: 9. The CDR3 sequence is 14 residues long. CDR1 is MNHEY, CDR2 SMNVEV, per germline (reference sequence). DNA for the CDR3: TGTGCCAGCGGCCGACAGGGAGTAGACACTGAAGCTTTCTTT. Its translation is CASGRQGVDTEAFF.

This clonotype was detected ten times or more. V and J are TRBV2 and TRBJ2-7; D is possibly TRBD1 (6 bases). The CDR3 contains 13 residues. The ends were cut back, 8 bases at V and 2 bases at J, with 13 bases in the middle. The germline gives CDR1 SNHLY, CDR2 FYNNEI. Here the CDR3 DNA reads TGTGCCAGCGGGTGGACAGACACCTACGAGCAGTACTTC. It translates to CASGWTDTYEQYF.

The rearrangement joins TRBV19 to TRBJ1-2; D might be TRBD1 (6 bases). Looked up from germline, CDR1 is LNHDA and CDR2 is SQIVND (reference sequence). V was pared by 10 bases and J by 4 bases, with 13 bases between. This CDR3 is built from 12 residues. In DNA form, the CDR3 reads TGTGCCACCGTACAGGGAGGCTATGGCTACACCTTC. It encodes CATVQGGYGYTF.

As regards this clonotype: Given a much more abundant clone one base away, this may be a read error. The V call is TRBV6-1, the J call TRBJ2-2, with 10 positions matching TRBD1. The CDR3 spans 16 residues. The V gene's germline CDR1 is MNHNS and CDR2 SASEGT. CDR3 amino acids: CASSEAVRQGAGELLF. CDR3 nucleotide sequence: TGTGCCAGCAGTGAAGCAGTACGACAGGGGGCCGGGGAGCTGCTTTTT.

This clonotype has a handful of counts. The chain is built from TRBV24-1 and TRBJ2-7, with D possibly matching TRBD2 (6 bases). The CDR3 is made up of 13 amino acids. The V and J ends lost 6 bases and 5 bases respectively, with 13 bases between them. CDR1 is KGHDR, CDR2 SFDVKD, per germline. CDR3 DNA: TGTGCCACCAGTCGAGGAGGGAATGACGAGCAGTACTTC. Protein product: CATSRGGNDEQYF.

This clonotype was detected ten times or more. The chain uses TRBV6-5 and TRBJ1-4; D unresolved. The CDR3 length is 13 residues. Germline CDR1 is MNHEY and CDR2 is SVGAGI. Trimming took off 5 bases at V and 8 bases at J, with 12 bases between the two ends. For the CDR3, the DNA is TGTGCCAGCAGTCGGGTGGTAGAAGAAAAACTGTTTTTT. Its translation is CASSRVVEEKLFF.

This clonotype has just a few counts. V is TRBV5-4 and J is TRBJ2-3; the D gene is possibly TRBD2 (7 bases). CDR3 length: 16 amino acids. The germline CDR1 and CDR2 sequences are SGHNT and YYREEE (reference sequence). Trimming removed 0 bases at V and 5 bases at J, with 16 bases between. The CDR3 loop is CASSLARGGGLDTQYF. CDR3 in DNA: TGTGCCAGCAGCTTGGCGAGGGGGGGTGGATTAGATACGCAGTATTTT.

With regard to this clonotype: This may be a read error: a much more frequent sequence differs by one nucleotide. The chain combines TRBV28 with TRBJ2-5, with no clear D. Germline V lookup: CDR1 MDHEN, CDR2 SYDVKM. The length of the CDR3 is 14 residues. CDR3 in amino acids: CAGSSATPGETQYF. DNA of the CDR3: TGTGCCGGCAGTTCGGCTACTCCAGGAGAGACCCAGTACTTC. Full variable domain (missing parts from reference TRBV28 and TRBJ2-5): DVKVTQSSRYLVKRTGEKVFLECVQDMDHENMFWYRQDPGLGLRLIYFSYDVKMKEKGDIPEGYSVSREKKERFSLILESASTNQTSMYLCAGSSATPGETQYFGPGTRLLVL.